The source of this TCR beta chain is a study of control samples from healthy donors and cancer patients. Clones were sequenced by immunoSEQ multiplex PCR, and TCRdb holds only the in-frame ones, with some missing. Among some 120,000 clones listed, about 88% were seen once. Germline CDR1 is SGHKS and CDR2 is YYEKEE (reference sequence). The V gene end was trimmed by 1 base and the J gene end by 4 bases; junction bases not matched to a gene: 3. The CDR3 contains 14 residues. This TCR came from a man aged 50 or older in good health. The sequenced sample consisted of blood. The rearrangement links TRBV5-5 to TRBJ2-7; 9 positions agree with TRBD1. The CDR3 reads CASSLRTGEYEQYF. The CDR3 coding sequence is TGTGCCAGCAGCTTGAGGACAGGGGAGTACGAGCAGTACTTC.